The clone carrying this T cell receptor beta chain was observed at least ten times. The antigen remains undetermined. The sample is drawn from a study of T cells after yellow fever vaccination. Study-level information: Some fractions had low cell numbers, and these were prepared with SMART-Seq v4 Ultra Low Input.

Study-wide findings and caveats: Though it reached lower strength, the secondary response hit its peak faster, day 5 versus 15. Some clonotypes were seen in both the CD4 and the CD8 compartments. These made up a small share and likely arose from convergent recombination.

In germline, CDR1 is SGHRS, CDR2 YFSETQ. The ends lost 3 bases at V and 8 bases at J; junction bases unmatched: 6. The CDR3 has 14 amino acids. Template switching by 5'RACE produced TCR cDNA, adding a universal primer site and UMIs. MiXCR, applied by TCRdb to the 5' RACE reads, yields one record per CDR3 protein. This table holds tens of thousands of distinct CDR3 sequences, around 4.6% found once. The receptor comes from a man aged 25 to 40 who received the YFV17D yellow fever vaccine. Sequencing used CD8+ T cells sorted from PBMCs, obtained 10 days after the yellow fever booster vaccination. This chain links TRBV5-1 with TRBJ1-2; 11 bases match TRBD1. The CDR3 nucleotides read TGCGCCAGCAGCTGGACAGGGGGCGAAAGAGGCTACACCTTC. Encoded protein: CASSWTGGERGYTF.